This TCR beta chain was captured in a study of blood T cell repertoires in COVID-19. Study overall: COVID-19 samples from acute and convalescent phases originated in the United States, Italy and Spain. T cells, B-cell-depleted T cells, or PBMCs provided the cDNA or gDNA that served as material.

The germline V gene has CDR1 MNHEY and CDR2 SVGAGI. This CDR3 is built from 14 residues. V lost 11 bases, J lost 4 bases, and 11 bases stayed unmatched. As processed by the authors: Amplification from reference gene primers served as the basis for estimated nucleated cell counts. Data came from immunoSEQ multiplex PCR; TCRdb stores just in-frame clones and leaves some out. The V and J calls and the clone size are those of that table, but D and trimming were determined from the DNA. Of 50,000 to 60,000 clones in the sample, roughly 86% were seen once. The receptor comes from a man in his fifties or sixties with active COVID-19. The sample comprised peripheral blood. The chain uses TRBV6-5 and TRBJ2-3; TRBD1 matches 8 bases. The CDR3 DNA reads TGTGCCGTCAGACCAGGGGGCAAGTCAGATACGCAGTATTTT. Its protein is CAVRPGGKSDTQYF.